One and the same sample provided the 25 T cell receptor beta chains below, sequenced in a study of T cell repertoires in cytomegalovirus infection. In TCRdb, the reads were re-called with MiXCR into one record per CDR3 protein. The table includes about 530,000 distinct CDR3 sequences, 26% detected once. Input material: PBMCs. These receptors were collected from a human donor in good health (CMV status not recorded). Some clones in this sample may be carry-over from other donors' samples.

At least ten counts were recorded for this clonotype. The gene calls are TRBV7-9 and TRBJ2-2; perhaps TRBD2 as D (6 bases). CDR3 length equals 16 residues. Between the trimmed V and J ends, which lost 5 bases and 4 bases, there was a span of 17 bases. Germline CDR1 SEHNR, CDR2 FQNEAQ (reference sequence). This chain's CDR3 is CASSPEGSFFTGELFF. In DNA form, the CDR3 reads TGTGCCAGCAGCCCGGAGGGCAGCTTTTTCACCGGGGAGCTGTTTTTT.

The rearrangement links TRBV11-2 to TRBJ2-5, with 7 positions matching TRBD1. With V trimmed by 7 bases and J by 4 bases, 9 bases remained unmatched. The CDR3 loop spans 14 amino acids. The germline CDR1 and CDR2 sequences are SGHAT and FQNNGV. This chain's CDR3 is CASKTGQSAETQYF. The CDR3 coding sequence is TGTGCCAGCAAAACGGGACAGTCCGCAGAGACCCAGTACTTC.

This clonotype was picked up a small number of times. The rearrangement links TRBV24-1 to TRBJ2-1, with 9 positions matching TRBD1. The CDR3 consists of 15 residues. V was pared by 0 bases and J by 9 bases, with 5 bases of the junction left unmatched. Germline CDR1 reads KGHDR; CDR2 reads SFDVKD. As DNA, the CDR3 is TGTGCCACCAGTGATTTGGGGACAGGGTTGGTTGAGCAGTTCTTC. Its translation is CATSDLGTGLVEQFF.

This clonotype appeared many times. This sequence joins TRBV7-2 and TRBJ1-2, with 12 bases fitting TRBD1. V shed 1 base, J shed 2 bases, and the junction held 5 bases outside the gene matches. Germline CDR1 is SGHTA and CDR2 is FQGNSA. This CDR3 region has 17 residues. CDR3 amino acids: CASSLGGQGASNYGYTF. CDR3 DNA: TGTGCCAGCAGCTTAGGGGGACAGGGGGCGTCAAACTATGGCTACACCTTC.

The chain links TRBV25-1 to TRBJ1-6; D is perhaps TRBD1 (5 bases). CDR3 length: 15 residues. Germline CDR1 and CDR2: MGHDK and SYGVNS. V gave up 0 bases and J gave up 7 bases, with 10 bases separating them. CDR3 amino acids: CASSEYRGENSPLHF. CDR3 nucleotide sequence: TGTGCCAGCAGTGAATATCGGGGCGAAAATTCACCCCTCCACTTT.

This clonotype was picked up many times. CDR3 loop: CASRESGTGGELFF. CDR3 nucleotides: TGTGCCAGCAGGGAGAGCGGGACCGGTGGGGAGCTGTTTTTT. The chain employs TRBV7-8 and TRBJ2-2, with TRBD2 matching over 7 bases. There are 14 residues in the CDR3. Germline V gives CDR1 SGHVS, CDR2 FQNEAQ. After removal of 6 bases from V and 8 bases from J, the junction contained 9 bases not matched to a gene.

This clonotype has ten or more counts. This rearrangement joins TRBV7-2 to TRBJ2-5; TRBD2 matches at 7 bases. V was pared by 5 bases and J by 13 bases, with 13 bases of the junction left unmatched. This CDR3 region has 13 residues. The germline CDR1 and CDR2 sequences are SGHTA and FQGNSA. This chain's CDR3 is CASSTTREVPGYF. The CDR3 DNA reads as TGTGCCAGCAGCACGACCCGGGAGGTCCCCGGGTACTTC.

CDR3 sequence (DNA): TGTGCCAGCAGCTTATCGACTAGCGCGCTCTACAATGAGCAGTTCTTC. Its protein is CASSLSTSALYNEQFF. The chain uses TRBV7-2 and TRBJ2-1; 8 bases fit TRBD2. CDR1 is SGHTA, CDR2 FQGNSA, per germline. The CDR3 length is 16 residues. Losses at the gene ends were 2 bases for V and 3 bases for J; bases not matched to a gene: 6.

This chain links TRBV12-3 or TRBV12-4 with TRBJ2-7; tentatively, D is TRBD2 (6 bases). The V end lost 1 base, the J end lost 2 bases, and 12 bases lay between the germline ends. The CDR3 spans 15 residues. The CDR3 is CASSLGVRLAYEQYF. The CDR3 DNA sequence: TGTGCCAGCAGTTTAGGGGTCAGACTAGCCTACGAGCAGTACTTC.

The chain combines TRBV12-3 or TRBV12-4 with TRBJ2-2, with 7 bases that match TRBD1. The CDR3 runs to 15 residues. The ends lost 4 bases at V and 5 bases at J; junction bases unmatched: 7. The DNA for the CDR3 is TGTGCCAGCAGTTCGGCCGGGACAGTAACCGGGGAGCTGTTTTTT. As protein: CASSSAGTVTGELFF.

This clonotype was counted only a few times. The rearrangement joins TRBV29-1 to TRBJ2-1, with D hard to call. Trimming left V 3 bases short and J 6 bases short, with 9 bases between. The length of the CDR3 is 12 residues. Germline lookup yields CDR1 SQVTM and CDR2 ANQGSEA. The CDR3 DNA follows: TGCAGCGTTGACTCTAGAATCAATGAGCAGTTCTTC. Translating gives CSVDSRINEQFF.

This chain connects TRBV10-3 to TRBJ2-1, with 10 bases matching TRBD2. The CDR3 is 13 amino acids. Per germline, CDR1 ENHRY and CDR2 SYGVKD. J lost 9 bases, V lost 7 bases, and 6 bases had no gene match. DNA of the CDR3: TGTGCCATCACTAGCGGGAGCGAGGGTGAGCAGTTCTTC. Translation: CAITSGSEGEQFF.

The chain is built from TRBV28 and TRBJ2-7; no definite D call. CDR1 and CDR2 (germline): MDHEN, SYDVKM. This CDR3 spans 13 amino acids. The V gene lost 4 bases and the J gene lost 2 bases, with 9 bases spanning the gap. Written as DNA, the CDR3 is TGTGCCAGCAGTTCCGGACCCCCCTACGAGCAGTACTTC. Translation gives CASSSGPPYEQYF.

CDR3 loop: CASRGQGIQPQHF. In DNA form, the CDR3 reads TGTGCCAGCAGGGGACAGGGTATTCAGCCCCAGCATTTT. This chain connects TRBV12-3 or TRBV12-4 to TRBJ1-5; 9 bases match TRBD1. V dropped 6 bases and J dropped 6; count of bases not matched to a gene: 3. The CDR3 is made up of 13 amino acids.

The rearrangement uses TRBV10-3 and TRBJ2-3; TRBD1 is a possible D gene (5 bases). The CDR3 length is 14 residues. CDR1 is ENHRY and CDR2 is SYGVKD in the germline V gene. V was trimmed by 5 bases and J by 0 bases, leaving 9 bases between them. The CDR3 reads CAISRTKSTDTQYF. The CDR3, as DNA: TGTGCCATCAGTAGGACAAAGAGCACAGATACGCAGTATTTT.

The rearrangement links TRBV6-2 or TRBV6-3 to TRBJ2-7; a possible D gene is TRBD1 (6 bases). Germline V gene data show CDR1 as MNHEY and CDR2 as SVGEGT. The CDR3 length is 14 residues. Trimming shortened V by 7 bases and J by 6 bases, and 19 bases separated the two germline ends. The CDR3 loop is CASTDSLGRVEQYF. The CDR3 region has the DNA TGTGCCAGCACGGACAGTCTAGGGAGAGTCGAGCAGTACTTC.

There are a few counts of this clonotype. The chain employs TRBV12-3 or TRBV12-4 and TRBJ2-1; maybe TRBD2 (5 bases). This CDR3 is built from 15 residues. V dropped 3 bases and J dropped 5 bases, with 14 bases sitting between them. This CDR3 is CASSLREGPNNEQFF. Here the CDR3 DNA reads TGTGCCAGCAGTTTGAGGGAAGGCCCAAACAATGAGCAGTTCTTC.

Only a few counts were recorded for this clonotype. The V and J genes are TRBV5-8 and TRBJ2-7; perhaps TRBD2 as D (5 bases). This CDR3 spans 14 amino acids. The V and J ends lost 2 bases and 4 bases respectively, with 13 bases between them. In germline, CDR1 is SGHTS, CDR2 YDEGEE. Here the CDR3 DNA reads TGTGCCAGCAGCTTTCAGTGGGAGTGGTACGAGCAGTACTTC. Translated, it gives CASSFQWEWYEQYF.

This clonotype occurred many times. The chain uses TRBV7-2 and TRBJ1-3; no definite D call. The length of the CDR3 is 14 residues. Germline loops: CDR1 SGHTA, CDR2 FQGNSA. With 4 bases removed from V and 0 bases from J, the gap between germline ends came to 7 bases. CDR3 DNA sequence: TGTGCCAGCAGCTCCGGCGTCTCTGGAAACACCATATATTTT. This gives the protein CASSSGVSGNTIYF.

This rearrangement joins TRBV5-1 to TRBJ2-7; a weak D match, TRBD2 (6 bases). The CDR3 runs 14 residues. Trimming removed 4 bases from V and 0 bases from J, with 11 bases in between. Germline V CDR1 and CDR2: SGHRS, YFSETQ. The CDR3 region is CASSISGSSYEQYV. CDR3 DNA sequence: TGCGCCAGCAGCATTAGCGGTAGCTCCTACGAGCAGTACGTC.

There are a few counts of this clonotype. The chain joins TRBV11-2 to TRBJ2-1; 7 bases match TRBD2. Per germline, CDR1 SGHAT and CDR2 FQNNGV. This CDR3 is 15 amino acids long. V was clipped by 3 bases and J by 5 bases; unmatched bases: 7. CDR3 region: CASSFAAGAHNEQFF. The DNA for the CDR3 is TGTGCCAGCAGCTTTGCGGCGGGAGCCCACAATGAGCAGTTCTTC.

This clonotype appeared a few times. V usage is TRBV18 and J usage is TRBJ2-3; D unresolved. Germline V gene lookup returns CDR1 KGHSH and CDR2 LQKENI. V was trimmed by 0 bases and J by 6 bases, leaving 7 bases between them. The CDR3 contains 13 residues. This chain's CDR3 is CASSPPLRDTQYF. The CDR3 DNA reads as TGTGCCAGCTCACCACCGTTACGGGATACGCAGTATTTT.

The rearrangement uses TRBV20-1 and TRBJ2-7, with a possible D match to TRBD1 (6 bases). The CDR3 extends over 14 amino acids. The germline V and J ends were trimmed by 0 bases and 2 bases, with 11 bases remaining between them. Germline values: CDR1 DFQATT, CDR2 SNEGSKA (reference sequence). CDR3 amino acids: CSAREQGGPYEQYF. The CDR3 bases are TGCAGTGCTAGAGAACAAGGGGGTCCCTACGAGCAGTACTTC.

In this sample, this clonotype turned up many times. CDR3 region: CASSFGTGTEAFF. CDR3 DNA: TGTGCCAGCAGCTTCGGGACAGGCACTGAAGCTTTCTTT. V gene TRBV7-2 combines with J gene TRBJ1-1, with 8 bases identical to TRBD1. Germline V gene lookup returns CDR1 SGHTA and CDR2 FQGNSA. Trimming removed 3 bases from V and 4 bases from J; junction bases left unmatched: 1. The CDR3 runs to 13 residues.

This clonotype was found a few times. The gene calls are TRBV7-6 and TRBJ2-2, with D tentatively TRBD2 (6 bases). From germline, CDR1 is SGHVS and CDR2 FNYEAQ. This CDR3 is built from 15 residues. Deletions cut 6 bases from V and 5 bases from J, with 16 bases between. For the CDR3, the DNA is TGTGCCAGCAGGGCCAGCGGGTCGTCAACCGGGGAGCTGTTTTTT. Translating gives CASRASGSSTGELFF.